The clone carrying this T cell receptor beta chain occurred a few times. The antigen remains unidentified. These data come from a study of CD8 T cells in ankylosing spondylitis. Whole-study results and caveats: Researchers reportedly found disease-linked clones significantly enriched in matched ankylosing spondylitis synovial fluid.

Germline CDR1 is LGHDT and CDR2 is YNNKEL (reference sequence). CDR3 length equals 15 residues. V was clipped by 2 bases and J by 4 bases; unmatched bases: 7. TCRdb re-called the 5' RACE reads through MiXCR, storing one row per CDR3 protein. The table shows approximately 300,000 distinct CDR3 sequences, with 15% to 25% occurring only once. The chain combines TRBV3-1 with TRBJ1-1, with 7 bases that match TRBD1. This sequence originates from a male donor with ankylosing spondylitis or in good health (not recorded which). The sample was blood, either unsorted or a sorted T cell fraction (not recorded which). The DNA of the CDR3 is TGTGCCAGCAGCCAAAGAGGGGCAGGGGGCACTGAAGCTTTCTTT. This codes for CASSQRGAGGTEAFF.